This T cell receptor (beta chain) came from a study of human versus mouse CDR3 diversity and MHC coevolution. General study points: Humans had the largest estimated TCR beta repertoire, 1.5 million to 2 million clonotypes. On average, humans showed more CDR3 deletions and insertions than mice.

TCRdb keeps only in-frame clones here, not all; method: immunoSEQ multiplex PCR. The table records more than 60,000 clones, roughly 92% of them present only once. In the case of this clone: Its antigen is not identified.

Deletions cut 6 bases from V and 2 bases from J, with 12 bases between. The CDR3 is 13 amino acids. CDR1 is SQVTM and CDR2 is ANQGSEA in the germline V gene. The sample was naive CD4+ T cells from blood. Specified subset: CD45RO-negative CD62L-positive naive CD4 T cells. The TCR sequence derives from a person aged 30 to 70 in good health. V and J are TRBV29-1 and TRBJ2-3; TRBD1 is a possible D gene (6 bases). The chain's CDR3 is CSVGQALTDTQYF. In DNA form, the CDR3 reads TGCAGCGTGGGACAAGCTCTCACAGATACGCAGTATTTT.